The following is a TCR beta chain sequence with its context. Its antigen is still unknown. The method was immunoSEQ multiplex PCR; TCRdb's version includes in-frame clones alone and lacks a portion of them. Of about 590,000 clones listed, over 95% are singletons. The naive CD8 fraction comprised CD45RO-negative cells positively selected for CCR7 and excluded terminally differentiated effector memory CD45RA+ cells. This sample stems from a study of shared clonotypes between healthy human individuals. Study-wide findings and caveats: Naive subsets typically showed greater estimated richness than memory subsets. Non-shared clonotypes had lower generation probabilities than clonotypes shared by all four sorted-subset donors.

The clonotype comes from a woman aged 30 to 39 in good health. Sequenced sample: naive CD8+ T cells sorted from blood.

The CDR3: CASSPMTEAFF. Here the CDR3 DNA reads TGTGCCAGCAGTCCGATGACTGAAGCTTTCTTT. V usage is TRBV6-4 and J usage is TRBJ1-1; D call uncertain. This CDR3 contains 11 residues. Trimming cost V 5 bases and J 5 bases, with 6 bases left between them. Germline lookup yields CDR1 MRHNA and CDR2 SNTAGT.